This T cell receptor (beta chain) emerged from a study of blood T cells in healthy people across ages. Sample-barcoded 5' priming and a J-beta primer mix drove a second PCR of 7 to 11 cycles. TCRdb analysed the 5' RACE reads with MiXCR anew, one entry per CDR3 protein. There are about 290,000 distinct CDR3 sequences in the sample; around 30% occur only once, and 25% to 30% lies in the top ten. V was clipped by 3 bases and J by 8 bases; unmatched bases: 15. The CDR3 is 16 residues long. Germline lookup yields CDR1 MNHEY and CDR2 SMNVEV (reference sequence). The rearrangement joins TRBV27 to TRBJ1-2; the match to TRBD1 covers 7 bases. Sequencing was carried out using blood. This sequence was found in a woman in her sixties or seventies in good health. The CDR3 sequence is CASSFRGPKGAAGYTF. For the CDR3, the DNA is TGTGCCAGCAGTTTTCGCGGCCCTAAGGGGGCGGCCGGCTACACCTTC.